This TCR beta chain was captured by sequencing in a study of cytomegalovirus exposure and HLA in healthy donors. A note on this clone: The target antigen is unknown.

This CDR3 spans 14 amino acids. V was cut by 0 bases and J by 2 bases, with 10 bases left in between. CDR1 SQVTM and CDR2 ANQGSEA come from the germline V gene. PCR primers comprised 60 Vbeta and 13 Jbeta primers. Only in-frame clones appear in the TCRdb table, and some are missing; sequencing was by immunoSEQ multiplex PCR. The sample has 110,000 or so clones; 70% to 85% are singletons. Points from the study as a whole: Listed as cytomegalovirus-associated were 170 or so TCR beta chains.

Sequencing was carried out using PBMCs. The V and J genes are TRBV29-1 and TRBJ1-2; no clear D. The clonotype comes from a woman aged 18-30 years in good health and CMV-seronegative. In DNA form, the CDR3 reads TGCAGCGTTGAAGATGGAGGCGGAAACTATGGCTACACCTTC. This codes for CSVEDGGGNYGYTF.